This TCR beta chain was captured by sequencing in a study of CD8 T cells in Susac syndrome. cDNA came from about 0.5 to 1 ug RNA primed by random hexamers. MiXCR, run by TCRdb on the immunoSEQ multiplex PCR reads, gives a single entry per CDR3 protein. Of about 210,000 distinct CDR3 sequences in the sample, about 94% were seen once. The V gene lost 1 base and the J gene lost 9 bases, with 6 bases spanning the gap. Per germline, CDR1 LNHNV and CDR2 YYDKDF (reference sequence). The CDR3 consists of 12 residues. Sequencing was performed on CD4+ T cells from PBMCs. This receptor was identified in a human donor with Susac syndrome. This chain joins TRBV15 and TRBJ2-2; D remains unclear. The CDR3 sequence is CATSRGNRELFF. DNA for the CDR3: TGTGCCACCAGCAGAGGGAACCGGGAGCTGTTTTTT. Full variable domain (rest looked up from reference TRBV15 and TRBJ2-2): DAMVIQNPRYQVTQFGKPVTLSCSQTLNHNVMYWYQQKSSQAPKLLFHYYDKDFNNEADTPDNFQSRRPNTSFCFLDIRSPGLGDTAMYLCATSRGNRELFFGEGSRLTVL.